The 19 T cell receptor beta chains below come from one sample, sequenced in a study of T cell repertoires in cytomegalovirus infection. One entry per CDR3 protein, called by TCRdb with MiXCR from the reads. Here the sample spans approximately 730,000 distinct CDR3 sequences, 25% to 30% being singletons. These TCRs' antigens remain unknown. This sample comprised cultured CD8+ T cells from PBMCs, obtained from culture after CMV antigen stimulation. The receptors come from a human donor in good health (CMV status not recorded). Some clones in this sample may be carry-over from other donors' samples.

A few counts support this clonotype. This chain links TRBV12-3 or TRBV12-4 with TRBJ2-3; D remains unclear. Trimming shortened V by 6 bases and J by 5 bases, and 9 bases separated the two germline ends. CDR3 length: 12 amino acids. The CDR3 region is CASRTGRDTQYF. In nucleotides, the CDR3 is TGTGCCAGCAGAACGGGCAGAGATACGCAGTATTTT.

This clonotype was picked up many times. CDR3: CASSWASGGSDEQFF. In DNA form, the CDR3 reads TGTGCCAGCAGTTGGGCTAGCGGGGGGAGCGATGAGCAGTTCTTC. The V and J genes are TRBV6-5 and TRBJ2-1; TRBD2 aligns across 11 bases. V lost 4 bases to trimming and J lost 8 bases; unmatched junction nucleotides: 7. CDR3 length equals 15 residues. Germline V lookup: CDR1 MNHEY, CDR2 SVGAGI.

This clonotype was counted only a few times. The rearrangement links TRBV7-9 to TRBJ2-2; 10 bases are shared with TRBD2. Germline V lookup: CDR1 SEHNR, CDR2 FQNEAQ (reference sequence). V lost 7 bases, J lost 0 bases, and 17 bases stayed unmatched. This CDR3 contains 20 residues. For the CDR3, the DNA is TGTGCCAGCAACCCCCCGCGGGGTTTAGCGGGGGGTGCGAACACCGGGGAGCTGTTTTTT. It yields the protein CASNPPRGLAGGANTGELFF.

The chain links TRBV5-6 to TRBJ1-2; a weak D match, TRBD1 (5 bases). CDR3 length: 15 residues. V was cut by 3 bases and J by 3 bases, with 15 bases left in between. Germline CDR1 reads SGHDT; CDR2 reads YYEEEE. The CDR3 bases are TGTGCCAGCAGCTCCAGTTCCGAGGGGTACTATGGCTACACCTTC. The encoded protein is CASSSSSEGYYGYTF.

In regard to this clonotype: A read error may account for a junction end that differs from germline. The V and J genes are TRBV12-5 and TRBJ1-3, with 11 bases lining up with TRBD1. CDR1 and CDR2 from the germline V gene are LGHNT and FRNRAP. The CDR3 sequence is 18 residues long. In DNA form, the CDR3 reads TGTGCTAGTGGTTTGGCGCGGGGGACAGGGGGTAGTGGAAAAACCATATATTTT. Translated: CASGLARGTGGSGKTIYF.

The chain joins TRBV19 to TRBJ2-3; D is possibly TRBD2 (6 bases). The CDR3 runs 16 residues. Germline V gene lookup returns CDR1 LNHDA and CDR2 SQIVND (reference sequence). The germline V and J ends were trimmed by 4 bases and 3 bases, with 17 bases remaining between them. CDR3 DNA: TGTGCCAGTAGTACGGTGCTAGTTGGGGGGACAGATACGCAGTATTTT. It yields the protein CASSTVLVGGTDTQYF.

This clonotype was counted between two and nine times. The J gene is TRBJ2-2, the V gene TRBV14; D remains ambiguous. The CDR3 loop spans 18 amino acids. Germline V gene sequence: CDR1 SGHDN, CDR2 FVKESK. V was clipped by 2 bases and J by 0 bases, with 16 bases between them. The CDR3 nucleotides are TGTGCCAGCAGCCAATCCCCACCGGCAGGCCCGAACACCGGGGAGCTGTTTTTT. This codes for CASSQSPPAGPNTGELFF.

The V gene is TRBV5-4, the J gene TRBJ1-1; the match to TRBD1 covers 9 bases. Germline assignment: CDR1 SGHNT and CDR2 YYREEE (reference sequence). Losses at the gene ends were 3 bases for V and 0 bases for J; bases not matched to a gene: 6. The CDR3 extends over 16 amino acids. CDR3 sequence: CASSSTGTGLNTEAFF. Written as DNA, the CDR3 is TGTGCCAGCAGCTCAACCGGGACAGGGCTGAACACTGAAGCTTTCTTT.

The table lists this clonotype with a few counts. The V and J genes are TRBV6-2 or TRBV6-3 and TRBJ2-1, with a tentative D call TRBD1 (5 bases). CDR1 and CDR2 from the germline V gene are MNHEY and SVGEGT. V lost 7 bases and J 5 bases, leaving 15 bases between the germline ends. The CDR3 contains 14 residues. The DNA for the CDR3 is TGTGCCAGCACCCCCGTTGGGGCTGACAATGAGCAGTTCTTC. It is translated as CASTPVGADNEQFF.

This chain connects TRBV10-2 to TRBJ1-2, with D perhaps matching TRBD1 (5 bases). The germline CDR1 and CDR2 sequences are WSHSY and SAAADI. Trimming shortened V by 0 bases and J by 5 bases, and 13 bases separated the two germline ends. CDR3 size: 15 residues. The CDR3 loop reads CASSESDTLRYGYTF. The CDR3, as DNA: TGCGCCAGCAGTGAGTCGGACACTCTTCGATATGGCTACACCTTC.

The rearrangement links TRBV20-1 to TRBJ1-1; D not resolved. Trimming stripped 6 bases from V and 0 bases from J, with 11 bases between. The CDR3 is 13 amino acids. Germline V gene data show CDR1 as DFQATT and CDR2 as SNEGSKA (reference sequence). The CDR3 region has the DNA TGCAGTGCCCTTGAGGGAGTGAACACTGAAGCTTTCTTT. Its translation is CSALEGVNTEAFF.

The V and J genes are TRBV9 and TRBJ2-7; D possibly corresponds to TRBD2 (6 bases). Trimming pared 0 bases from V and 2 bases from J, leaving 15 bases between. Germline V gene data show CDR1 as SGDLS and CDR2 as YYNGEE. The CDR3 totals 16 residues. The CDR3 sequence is CASSVGTGTRTYEQYF. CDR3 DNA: TGTGCCAGCAGCGTAGGGACCGGGACTCGAACCTACGAGCAGTACTTC.

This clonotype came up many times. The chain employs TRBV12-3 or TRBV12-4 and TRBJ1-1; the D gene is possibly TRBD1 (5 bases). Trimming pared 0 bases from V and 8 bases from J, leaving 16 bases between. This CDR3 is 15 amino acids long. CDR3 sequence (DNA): TGTGCCAGCAGTTTAGCGCTATCTACGGGGGTGGAAGCTTTCTTT. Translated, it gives CASSLALSTGVEAFF.

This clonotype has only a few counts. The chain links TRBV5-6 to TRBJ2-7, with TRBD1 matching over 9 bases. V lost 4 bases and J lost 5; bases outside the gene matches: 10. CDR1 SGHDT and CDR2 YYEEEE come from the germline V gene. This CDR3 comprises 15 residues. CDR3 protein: CASSVGQGIYHEQYV. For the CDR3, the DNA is TGTGCCAGCAGCGTAGGACAGGGGATCTATCACGAGCAGTACGTC.

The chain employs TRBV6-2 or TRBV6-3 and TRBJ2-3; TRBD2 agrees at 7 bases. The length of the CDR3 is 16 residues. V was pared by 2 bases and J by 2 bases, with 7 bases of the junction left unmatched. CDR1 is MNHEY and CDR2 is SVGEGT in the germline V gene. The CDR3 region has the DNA TGTGCCAGCAGTTACATGTCTAGCGGTCCCACAGATACGCAGTATTTT. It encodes CASSYMSSGPTDTQYF.

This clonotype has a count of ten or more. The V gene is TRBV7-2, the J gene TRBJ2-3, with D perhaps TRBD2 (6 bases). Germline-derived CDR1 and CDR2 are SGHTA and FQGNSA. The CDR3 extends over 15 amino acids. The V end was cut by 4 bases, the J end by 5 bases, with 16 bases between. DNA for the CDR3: TGTGCCAGCAGCTCGCCTAGCGAACTCGGAGATACGCAGTATTTT. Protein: CASSSPSELGDTQYF.

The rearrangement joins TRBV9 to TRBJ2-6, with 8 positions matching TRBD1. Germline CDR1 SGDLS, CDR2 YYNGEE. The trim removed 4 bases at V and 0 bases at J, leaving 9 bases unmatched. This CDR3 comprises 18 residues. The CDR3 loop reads CASSTTGTGTSGANVLTF. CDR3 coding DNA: TGTGCCAGCAGCACCACCGGGACAGGAACCTCTGGGGCCAACGTCCTGACTTTC.

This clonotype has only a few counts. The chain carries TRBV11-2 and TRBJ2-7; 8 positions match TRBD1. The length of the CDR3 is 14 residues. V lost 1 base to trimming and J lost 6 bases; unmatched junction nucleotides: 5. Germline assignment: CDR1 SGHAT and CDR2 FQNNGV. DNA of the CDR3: TGTGCCAGCAGCTTAGGACAGGGGTTGCGCGAGCAGTACGTC. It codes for CASSLGQGLREQYV.

CDR3 DNA: TGTGCCAGCAGCGGAGGGACAGGGGTGGACAAAAACATTCAGTACTTC. Translating it yields CASSGGTGVDKNIQYF. This sequence joins TRBV5-4 and TRBJ2-4; 10 bases are a match to TRBD1. Germline V gene sequence: CDR1 SGHNT, CDR2 YYREEE (reference sequence). After removal of 4 bases from V and 3 bases from J, the junction contained 7 bases not matched to a gene. CDR3 length: 16 residues. Drawing the rest from reference TRBV5-4 and TRBJ2-4, the complete variable domain is ETGVTQSPTHLIKTRGQQVTLRCSSQSGHNTVSWYQQALGQGPQFIFQYYREEENGRGNFPPRFSGLQFPNYSSELNVNALELDDSALYLCASSGGTGVDKNIQYFGAGTRLSVL.